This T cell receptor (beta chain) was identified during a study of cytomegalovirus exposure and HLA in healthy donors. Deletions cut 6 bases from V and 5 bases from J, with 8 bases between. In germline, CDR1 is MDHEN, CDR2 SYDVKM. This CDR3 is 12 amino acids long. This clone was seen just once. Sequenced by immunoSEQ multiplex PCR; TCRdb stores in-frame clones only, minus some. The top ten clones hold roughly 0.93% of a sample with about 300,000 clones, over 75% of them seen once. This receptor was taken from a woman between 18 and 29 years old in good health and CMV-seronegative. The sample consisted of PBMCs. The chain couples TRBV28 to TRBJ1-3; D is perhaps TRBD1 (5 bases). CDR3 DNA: TGTGCCAGCAGGGACAATAGAAACACCATATATTTT. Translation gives CASRDNRNTIYF. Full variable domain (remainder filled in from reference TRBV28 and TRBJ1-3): DVKVTQSSRYLVKRTGEKVFLECVQDMDHENMFWYRQDPGLGLRLIYFSYDVKMKEKGDIPEGYSVSREKKERFSLILESASTNQTSMYLCASRDNRNTIYFGEGSWLTVV.